This T cell receptor (beta chain) was documented in a study of blood T cell repertoires in COVID-19. CDR3 length equals 17 residues. Germline values: CDR1 LGHDT, CDR2 YNNKEL (reference sequence). V was shortened by 1 base and J by 2 bases, with 15 bases between the two germline ends. Repertoires were generated with immunoSEQ multiplex PCR, while TCRdb's copy carries only in-frame clones and drops some. This table holds more than 45,000 clones, 90% found once. This TCR was recovered from a woman of 80 years or more with acute or convalescent COVID-19. Material: peripheral blood. This rearrangement joins TRBV3-1 (or the pseudogene TRBV3-2) to TRBJ2-1; D gene ambiguous. In DNA form, the CDR3 reads TGTGCCAGCAGCCAAGGTCAAAGCGCCAAAACCTACAATGAGCAGTTCTTC. It encodes CASSQGQSAKTYNEQFF.